The 24 T cell receptor beta chains given below trace back to one sample, sequenced in a study of T cell responses to AZD1222 COVID-19 vaccine. Assay: immunoSEQ multiplex PCR; the TCRdb copy retains only in-frame clones and omits some. The sample has 65,000 to 70,000 clones; 83% are singletons. The sample here was peripheral blood, taken 28 days after the second AZD1222 dose. These receptor sequences come from an adult who received the AZD1222 COVID-19 vaccine.

The rearrangement joins TRBV9 to TRBJ1-6; D remains ambiguous. Germline V gene lookup returns CDR1 SGDLS and CDR2 YYNGEE. Trimming removed 0 bases at V and 8 bases at J, with 9 bases between. This CDR3 is built from 14 residues. CDR3 region: CASSVGWNDSPLHF. CDR3 DNA sequence: TGTGCCAGCAGCGTAGGGTGGAACGATTCACCCCTCCACTTT.

This chain links TRBV23-1 with TRBJ2-2, with D possibly TRBD1 on 6 matching bases. TRBV23-1 is filed as an ORF, its function uncertain. V was cut by 7 bases and J by 4 bases, with 16 bases left in between. The CDR3 spans 15 residues. CDR3 nucleotide sequence: TGCGCCAGCACCCGACTTAGGGGGTTCACCGGGGAGCTGTTTTTT. Amino acids: CASTRLRGFTGELFF.

The chain is built from TRBV6-5 and TRBJ1-2; D possibly corresponds to TRBD1 (6 bases). Trimming stripped 0 bases from V and 6 bases from J, with 14 bases between. The V gene's germline CDR1 is MNHEY and CDR2 SVGAGI. This CDR3 is 15 amino acids long. CDR3 protein: CASSYSAGRQDGYTF. DNA of the CDR3: TGTGCCAGCAGTTACTCGGCCGGGAGACAGGATGGCTACACCTTC.

This clone occurred once. V is TRBV5-4 and J is TRBJ1-2, with TRBD1 matching 8 bases. With V trimmed by 4 bases and J by 4 bases, 12 bases remained unmatched. The CDR3 length is 16 residues. The germline gives CDR1 SGHNT, CDR2 YYREEE (reference sequence). CDR3 nucleotide sequence: TGTGCCAGCAGCCTGGGACAGGTCCTCTCCGGCTATGGCTACACCTTC. Amino acids: CASSLGQVLSGYGYTF.

The chain carries TRBV18 and TRBJ1-1, with D unclear. This CDR3 has 13 amino acids. Looked up from germline, CDR1 is KGHSH and CDR2 is LQKENI. The ends were cut back, 6 bases at V and 2 bases at J, with 10 bases in the middle. This CDR3 is CASSSGENTEAFF. The CDR3 DNA reads as TGTGCCAGCTCCTCGGGAGAAAACACTGAAGCTTTCTTT.

V usage is TRBV3-1 (or the pseudogene TRBV3-2) and J usage is TRBJ1-1; D perhaps matches TRBD1 (5 bases). CDR1 and CDR2 (germline): LGHDT, YNNKEL (reference sequence). The CDR3 is made up of 13 amino acids. V was cut by 6 bases and J by 11 bases, with 19 bases left in between. The CDR3 sequence: CASRPGTDIVAFF. The CDR3 DNA reads TGTGCCAGCAGACCCGGGACGGATATCGTGGCTTTCTTT.

Only a few counts were recorded for this clone. This rearrangement joins TRBV6-5 to TRBJ1-1, with D perhaps matching TRBD1 (5 bases). The CDR3 consists of 15 residues. The V gene's germline CDR1 is MNHEY and CDR2 SVGAGI. With 2 bases removed from V and 0 bases from J, the gap between germline ends came to 10 bases. For the CDR3, the DNA is TGTGCCAGCAGTTACGGAAAAGGGGTGAACACTGAAGCTTTCTTT. Its protein product is CASSYGKGVNTEAFF.

This clone was picked up a small number of times. This sequence joins TRBV14 and TRBJ1-2, with a tentative D call TRBD1 (5 bases). V lost 5 bases to trimming and J lost 4 bases, with 11 bases between them. The germline CDR1 and CDR2 sequences are SGHDN and FVKESK. This CDR3 is built from 13 residues. CDR3 sequence: CASSDRGSYGYTF. The CDR3 coding sequence is TGTGCCAGCAGCGACAGAGGGAGCTATGGCTACACCTTC.

This chain connects TRBV11-3 to TRBJ1-2; TRBD1 aligns across 9 bases. Germline V lookup: CDR1 SGHNT, CDR2 YENEEA. The CDR3 spans 16 residues. Trimming took 4 bases from V and 8 from J; bases not matched to a gene: 14. The CDR3 sequence: CASSWDGTGTSRGYTF. CDR3 nucleotide sequence: TGTGCCAGCAGCTGGGACGGGACAGGGACTTCCAGAGGCTACACCTTC.

The gene calls are TRBV2 and TRBJ2-5, with a tentative D call TRBD1 (6 bases). V lost 7 bases and J 4 bases, leaving 10 bases between the germline ends. CDR3 size: 12 residues. Germline CDR1 and CDR2: SNHLY and FYNNEI. The CDR3 sequence: CASKGEGETQYF. For the CDR3, the DNA is TGTGCCAGCAAGGGGGAAGGAGAGACCCAGTACTTC.

J is TRBJ1-1 and V is TRBV10-3; D possibly corresponds to TRBD1 (5 bases). The CDR3 is 15 residues long. Germline V gives CDR1 ENHRY, CDR2 SYGVKD. Trimming left V 4 bases short and J 2 bases short, with 14 bases between. The CDR3 bases are TGTGCCATCAGTGGCCACGGGGGGATTAACACTGAAGCTTTCTTT. Translating it yields CAISGHGGINTEAFF.

The genes are TRBV6-5 and TRBJ2-7; TRBD2 aligns across 11 bases. The CDR3 extends over 14 amino acids. Germline loops: CDR1 MNHEY, CDR2 SVGAGI. With V trimmed by 6 bases and J by 7 bases, 8 bases remained unmatched. CDR3 nucleotide sequence: TGTGCCAGCAGCCGTAGCGGGAGGGGATGGGAGCAGTACTTC. Translation gives CASSRSGRGWEQYF.

CDR3 loop: CASSTTSGESTDTQYF. CDR3 nucleotides: TGTGCCAGTAGTACGACTAGCGGGGAAAGCACAGATACGCAGTATTTT. The rearrangement joins TRBV19 to TRBJ2-3, with 11 bases fitting TRBD2. With V trimmed by 4 bases and J by 0 bases, 3 bases remained unmatched. This CDR3 region has 16 residues. Germline loops: CDR1 LNHDA, CDR2 SQIVND (reference sequence).

This chain links TRBV19 with TRBJ2-1; 13 bases are a match to TRBD2. CDR3 length equals 20 residues. V trimming: 1 base; J trimming: 6 bases; junction bases outside the gene matches: 15. CDR1 is LNHDA and CDR2 is SQIVND in the germline V gene (reference sequence). This CDR3 reads CASSIGTSGGSSRVTNEQFF. Here the CDR3 DNA reads TGTGCCAGTAGTATAGGGACTAGCGGGGGTTCGTCAAGGGTGACCAATGAGCAGTTCTTC.

J is TRBJ2-2 and V is TRBV18, with D unresolved. Germline CDR1 KGHSH, CDR2 LQKENI. The length of the CDR3 is 15 residues. Deletions cut 0 bases from V and 3 bases from J, with 8 bases between. CDR3 sequence: CASSPPPPHTGELFF. CDR3 bases: TGTGCCAGCTCACCACCGCCGCCACACACCGGGGAGCTGTTTTTT.

This clone was picked up a small number of times. The rearrangement joins TRBV9 to TRBJ2-2; D might be TRBD1 (5 bases). V was shortened by 4 bases and J by 7 bases, with 11 bases between the two germline ends. Germline V CDR1 and CDR2: SGDLS, YYNGEE. This CDR3 comprises 13 residues. The DNA of the CDR3 is TGTGCCAGCAGCACCCAAGGGGTCGGGGAGCTGTTTTTT. Protein sequence: CASSTQGVGELFF.

V usage is TRBV12-3 or TRBV12-4 and J usage is TRBJ1-1; TRBD1 agrees at 8 bases. This CDR3 region has 13 residues. The trim removed 3 bases at V and 4 bases at J, leaving 1 base unmatched. CDR3 region: CASSFTGGTEAFF. CDR3 sequence (DNA): TGTGCCAGCAGTTTCACAGGGGGCACTGAAGCTTTCTTT.

The V gene is TRBV4-2, the J gene TRBJ2-1; 8 bases are a match to TRBD2. With 1 base clipped from V and 5 bases from J, the junction kept 7 bases outside the gene matches. Per the germline V gene, CDR1 is LGHNA and CDR2 is YNFKEQ. CDR3 length: 16 residues. The CDR3 loop reads CASSQGSGRLNNEQFF. CDR3 sequence (DNA): TGTGCCAGCAGCCAAGGGAGCGGGAGATTAAACAATGAGCAGTTCTTC.

In this sample, this clone turned up a few times. The chain links TRBV5-1 to TRBJ2-1; 12 nucleotides agree with TRBD2. Trimming at V came to 2 bases and at J to 6 bases, leaving 9 bases not matched to a gene. This CDR3 contains 17 residues. Germline CDR1 reads SGHRS; CDR2 reads YFSETQ. CDR3 loop: CASSLRLAGDFANEQFF. CDR3 bases: TGCGCCAGCAGCTTACGACTAGCGGGAGATTTTGCCAATGAGCAGTTCTTC.

The chain uses TRBV29-1 and TRBJ2-5, with D possibly matching TRBD1 (5 bases). The CDR3 has 15 amino acids. Per the germline V gene, CDR1 is SQVTM and CDR2 is ANQGSEA. With 4 bases removed from V and 2 bases from J, the gap between germline ends came to 17 bases. The CDR3 spells CSVVQEQSPQETQYF. CDR3 DNA: TGCAGCGTTGTACAGGAACAGTCCCCACAAGAGACCCAGTACTTC.

This clone occurred many times. The chain employs TRBV10-3 and TRBJ1-1; TRBD1 is a possible D gene (6 bases). The CDR3 extends over 13 amino acids. Germline CDR1 and CDR2: ENHRY and SYGVKD. The ends were cut back, 7 bases at V and 4 bases at J, with 13 bases in the middle. The CDR3 sequence is CAITMGGLTEAFF. The DNA of the CDR3 is TGTGCCATCACCATGGGGGGGCTCACTGAAGCTTTCTTT.

This clone was seen more than once but under ten times. The V and J genes are TRBV18 and TRBJ2-1; the D call may be TRBD1 or TRBD2 (5 bases each). CDR3 size: 16 residues. Looked up from germline, CDR1 is KGHSH and CDR2 is LQKENI. V lost 0 bases to trimming and J lost 3 bases, with 12 bases between them. DNA of the CDR3: TGTGCCAGCTCACCACCGATGGGGACCAACTACAATGAGCAGTTCTTC. Encoded protein: CASSPPMGTNYNEQFF. The entire variable domain, with the rest obtained from reference TRBV18 and TRBJ2-1, is as follows: NAGVMQNPRHLVRRRGQEARLRCSPMKGHSHVYWYRQLPEEGLKFMVYLQKENIIDESGMPKERFSAEFPKEGPSILRIQQVVRGDSAAYFCASSPPMGTNYNEQFFGPGTRLTVL.

The chain links TRBV18 to TRBJ1-4; possible D gene TRBD1, 6 bases. This CDR3 is built from 13 residues. CDR1 and CDR2 from the germline V gene are KGHSH and LQKENI. V was cut by 7 bases and J by 6 bases, with 12 bases left in between. For the CDR3, the DNA is TGTGCCAGCTGGCGGACAGCGGATGAAAAACTGTTTTTT. Translated: CASWRTADEKLFF.

The V and J genes are TRBV29-1 and TRBJ2-1; 7 positions agree with TRBD2. CDR1 and CDR2 from the germline V gene are SQVTM and ANQGSEA. This CDR3 has 13 residues. The V gene end was trimmed by 1 base and the J gene end by 7 bases; junction bases not matched to a gene: 4. CDR3 sequence reads: CSVEVGRWNEQFF. CDR3 DNA: TGCAGCGTTGAAGTCGGGAGGTGGAATGAGCAGTTCTTC.